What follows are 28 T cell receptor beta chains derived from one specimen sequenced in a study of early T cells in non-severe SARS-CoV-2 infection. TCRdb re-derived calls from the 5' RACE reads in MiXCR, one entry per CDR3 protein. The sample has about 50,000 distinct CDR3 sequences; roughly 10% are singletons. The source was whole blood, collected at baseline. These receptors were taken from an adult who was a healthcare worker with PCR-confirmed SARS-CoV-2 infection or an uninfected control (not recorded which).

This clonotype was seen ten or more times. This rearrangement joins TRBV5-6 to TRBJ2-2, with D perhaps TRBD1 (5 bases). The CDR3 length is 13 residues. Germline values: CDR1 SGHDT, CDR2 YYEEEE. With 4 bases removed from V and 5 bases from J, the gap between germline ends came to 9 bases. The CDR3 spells CASSQGVTGELFF. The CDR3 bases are TGTGCCAGCAGCCAGGGCGTAACCGGGGAGCTGTTTTTT.

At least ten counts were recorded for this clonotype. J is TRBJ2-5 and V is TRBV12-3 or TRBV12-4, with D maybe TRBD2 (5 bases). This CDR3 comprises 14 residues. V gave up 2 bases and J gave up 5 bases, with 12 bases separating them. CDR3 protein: CASSLSPWRETQYF. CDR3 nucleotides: TGTGCCAGCAGTTTAAGTCCCTGGAGGGAGACCCAGTACTTC.

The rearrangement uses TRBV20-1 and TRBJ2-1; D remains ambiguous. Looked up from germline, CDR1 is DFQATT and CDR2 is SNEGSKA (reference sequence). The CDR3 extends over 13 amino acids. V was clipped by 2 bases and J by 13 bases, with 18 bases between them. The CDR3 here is CSARPPNEQIQFF. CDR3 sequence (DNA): TGCAGTGCTAGACCCCCTAACGAACAGATTCAGTTCTTC.

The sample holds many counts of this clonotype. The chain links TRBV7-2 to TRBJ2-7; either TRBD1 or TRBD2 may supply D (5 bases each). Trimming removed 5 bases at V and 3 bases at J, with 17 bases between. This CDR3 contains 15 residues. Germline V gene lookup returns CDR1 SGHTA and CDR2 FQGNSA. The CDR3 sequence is CASSRTGTADYEQYF. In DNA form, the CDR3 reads TGTGCCAGCAGCAGGACCGGGACGGCCGACTACGAGCAGTACTTC.

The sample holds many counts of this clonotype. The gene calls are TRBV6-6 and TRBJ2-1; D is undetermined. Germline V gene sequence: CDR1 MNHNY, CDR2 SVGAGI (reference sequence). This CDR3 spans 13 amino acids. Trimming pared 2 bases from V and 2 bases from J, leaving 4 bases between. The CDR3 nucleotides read TGTGCCAGCAGTTACGGCACCTACAATGAGCAGTTCTTC. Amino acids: CASSYGTYNEQFF.

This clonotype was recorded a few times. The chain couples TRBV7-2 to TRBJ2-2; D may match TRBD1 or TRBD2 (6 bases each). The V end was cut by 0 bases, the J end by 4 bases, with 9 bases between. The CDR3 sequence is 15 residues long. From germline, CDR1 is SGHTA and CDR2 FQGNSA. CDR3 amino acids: CASSLAGGGTGELFF. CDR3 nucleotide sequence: TGTGCCAGCAGCTTAGCGGGGGGCGGCACCGGGGAGCTGTTTTTT.

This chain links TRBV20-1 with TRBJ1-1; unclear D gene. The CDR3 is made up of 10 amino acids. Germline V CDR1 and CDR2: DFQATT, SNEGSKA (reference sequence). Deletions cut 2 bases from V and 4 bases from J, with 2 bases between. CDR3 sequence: CSARSTEAFF. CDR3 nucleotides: TGCAGTGCTAGAAGCACTGAAGCTTTCTTT.

The CDR3 sequence is CASSLITSGLQETQYF. The CDR3 DNA reads TGTGCCAGCAGTTTGATTACTAGCGGGCTCCAAGAGACCCAGTACTTC. This rearrangement joins TRBV28 to TRBJ2-5; TRBD2 matches 9 bases. J gave up 1 base and V 3 bases, and 6 bases lay outside the gene matches. The CDR3 totals 16 residues. In germline, CDR1 is MDHEN, CDR2 SYDVKM.

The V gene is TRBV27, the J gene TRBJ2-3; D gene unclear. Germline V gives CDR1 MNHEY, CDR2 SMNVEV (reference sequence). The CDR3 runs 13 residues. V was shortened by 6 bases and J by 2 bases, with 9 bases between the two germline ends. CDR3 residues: CASRIQPTDTQYF. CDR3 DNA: TGTGCCAGCAGAATCCAACCCACAGATACGCAGTATTTT.

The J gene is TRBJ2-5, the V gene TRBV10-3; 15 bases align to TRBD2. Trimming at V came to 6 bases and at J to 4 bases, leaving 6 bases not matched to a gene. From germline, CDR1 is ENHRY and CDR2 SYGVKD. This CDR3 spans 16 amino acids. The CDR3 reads CAIRGGLAGGRETQYF. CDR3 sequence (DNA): TGTGCCATCAGAGGTGGACTAGCGGGGGGGCGAGAGACCCAGTACTTC.

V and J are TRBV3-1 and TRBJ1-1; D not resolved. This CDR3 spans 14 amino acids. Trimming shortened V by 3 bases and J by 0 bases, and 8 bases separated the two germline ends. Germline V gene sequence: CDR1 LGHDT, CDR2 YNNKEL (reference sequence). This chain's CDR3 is CASSQAGLNTEAFF. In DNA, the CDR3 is TGTGCCAGCAGCCAGGCAGGATTGAACACTGAAGCTTTCTTT.

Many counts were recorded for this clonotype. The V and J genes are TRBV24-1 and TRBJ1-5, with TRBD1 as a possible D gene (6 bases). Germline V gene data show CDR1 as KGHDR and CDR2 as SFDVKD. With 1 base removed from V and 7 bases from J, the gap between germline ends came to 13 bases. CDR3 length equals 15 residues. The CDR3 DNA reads TGTGCCACCAGTGATTTTTGGGGGGCAGGCCAGCCCCAGCATTTT. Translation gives CATSDFWGAGQPQHF.

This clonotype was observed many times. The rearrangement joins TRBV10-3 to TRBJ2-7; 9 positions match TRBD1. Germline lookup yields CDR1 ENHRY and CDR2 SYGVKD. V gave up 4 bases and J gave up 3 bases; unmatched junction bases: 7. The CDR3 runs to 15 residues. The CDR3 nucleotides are TGTGCCATCAGTGCAACGCGACAGGGGGTCTACGAGCAGTACTTC. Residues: CAISATRQGVYEQYF.

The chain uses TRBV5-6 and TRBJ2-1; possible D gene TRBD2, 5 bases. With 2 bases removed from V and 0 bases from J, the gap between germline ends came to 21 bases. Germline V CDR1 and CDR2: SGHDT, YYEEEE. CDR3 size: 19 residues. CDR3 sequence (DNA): TGTGCCAGCAGCTTAACTTTGGGTCTGGCGGGTAGCTCCTACAATGAGCAGTTCTTC. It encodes CASSLTLGLAGSSYNEQFF.

DNA for the CDR3: TGTGCCAGCAGTTACTCCATAAACACCGGGGAGCTGTTTTTT. Translating it yields CASSYSINTGELFF. V usage is TRBV12-3 or TRBV12-4 and J usage is TRBJ2-2, with D unresolved. The CDR3 spans 14 residues. V was clipped by 4 bases and J by 2 bases, with 8 bases between them.

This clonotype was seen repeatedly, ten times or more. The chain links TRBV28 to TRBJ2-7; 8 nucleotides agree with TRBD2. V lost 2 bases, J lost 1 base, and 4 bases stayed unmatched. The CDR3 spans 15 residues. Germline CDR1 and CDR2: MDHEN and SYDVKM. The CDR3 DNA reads TGTGCCAGCAGTTTAGTGGCTAGCGGGTCCTACGAGCAGTACTTC. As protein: CASSLVASGSYEQYF.

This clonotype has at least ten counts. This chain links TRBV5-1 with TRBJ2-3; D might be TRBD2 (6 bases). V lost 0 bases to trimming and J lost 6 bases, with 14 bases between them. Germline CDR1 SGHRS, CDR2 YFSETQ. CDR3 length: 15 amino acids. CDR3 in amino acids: CASSLDAGGLDTQYF. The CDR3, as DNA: TGCGCCAGCAGCTTGGATGCTGGGGGGTTGGATACGCAGTATTTT.

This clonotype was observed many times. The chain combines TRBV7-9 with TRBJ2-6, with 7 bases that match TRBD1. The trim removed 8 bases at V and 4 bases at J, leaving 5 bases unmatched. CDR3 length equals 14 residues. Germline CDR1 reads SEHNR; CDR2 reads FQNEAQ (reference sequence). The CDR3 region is CASHDRAGANVLTF. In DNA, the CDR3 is TGTGCCAGCCACGACAGGGCCGGGGCCAACGTCCTGACTTTC.

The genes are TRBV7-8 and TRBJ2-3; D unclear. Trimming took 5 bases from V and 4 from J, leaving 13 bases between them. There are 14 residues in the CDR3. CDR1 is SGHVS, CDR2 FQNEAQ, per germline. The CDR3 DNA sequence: TGTGCCAGCAGCCCGGAAGAACTTTCAGATACGCAGTATTTT. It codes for CASSPEELSDTQYF.

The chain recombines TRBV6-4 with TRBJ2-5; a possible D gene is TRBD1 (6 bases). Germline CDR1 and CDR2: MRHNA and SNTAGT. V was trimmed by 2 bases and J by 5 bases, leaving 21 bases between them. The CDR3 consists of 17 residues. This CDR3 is CASSDPPGQSQGETQYF. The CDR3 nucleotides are TGTGCCAGCAGTGACCCCCCCGGACAGTCTCAAGGGGAGACCCAGTACTTC.

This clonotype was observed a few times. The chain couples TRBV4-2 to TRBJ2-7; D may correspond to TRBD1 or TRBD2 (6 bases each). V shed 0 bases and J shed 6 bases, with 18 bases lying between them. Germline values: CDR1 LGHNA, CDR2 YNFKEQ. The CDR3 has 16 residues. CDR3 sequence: CASSQDYDAQGGEQYF. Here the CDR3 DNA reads TGTGCCAGCAGCCAAGATTATGACGCACAGGGAGGCGAGCAGTACTTC.

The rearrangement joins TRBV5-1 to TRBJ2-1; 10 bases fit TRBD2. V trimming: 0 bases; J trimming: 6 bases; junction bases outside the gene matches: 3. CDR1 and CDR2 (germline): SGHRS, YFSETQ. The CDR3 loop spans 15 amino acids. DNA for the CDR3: TGCGCCAGCAGCTTGGGGTCTAGCGGGGGCAATGAGCAGTTCTTC. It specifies CASSLGSSGGNEQFF.

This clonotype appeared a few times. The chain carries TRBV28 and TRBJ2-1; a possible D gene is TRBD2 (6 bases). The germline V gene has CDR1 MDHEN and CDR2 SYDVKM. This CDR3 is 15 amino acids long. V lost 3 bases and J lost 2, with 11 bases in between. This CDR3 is CASSLFSGAYNEQFF. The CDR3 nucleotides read TGTGCCAGCAGTTTGTTTAGCGGTGCCTACAATGAGCAGTTCTTC.

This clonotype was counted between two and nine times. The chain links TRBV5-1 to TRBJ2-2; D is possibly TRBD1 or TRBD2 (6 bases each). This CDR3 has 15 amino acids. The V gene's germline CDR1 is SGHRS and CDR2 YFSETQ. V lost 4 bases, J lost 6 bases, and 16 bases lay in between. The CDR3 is CASSAGQPGAGELFF. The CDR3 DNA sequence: TGCGCCAGCAGCGCGGGACAACCGGGGGCCGGGGAGCTGTTTTTT. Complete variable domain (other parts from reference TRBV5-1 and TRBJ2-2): KAGVTQTPRYLIKTRGQQVTLSCSPISGHRSVSWYQQTPGQGLQFLFEYFSETQRNKGNFPGRFSGRQFSNSRSEMNVSTLELGDSALYLCASSAGQPGAGELFFGEGSRLTVL.

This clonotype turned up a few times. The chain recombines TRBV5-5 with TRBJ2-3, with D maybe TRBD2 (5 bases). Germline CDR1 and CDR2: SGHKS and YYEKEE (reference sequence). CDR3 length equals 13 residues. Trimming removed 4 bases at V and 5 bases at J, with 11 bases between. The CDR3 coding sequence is TGTGCCAGCAGCCGGGATCCCAAAGATACGCAGTATTTT. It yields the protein CASSRDPKDTQYF.

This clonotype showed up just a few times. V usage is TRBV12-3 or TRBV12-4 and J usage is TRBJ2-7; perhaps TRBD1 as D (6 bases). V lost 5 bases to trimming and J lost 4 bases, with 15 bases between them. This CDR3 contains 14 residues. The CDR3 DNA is TGTGCCAGCAGTCCCTTTCCAGGGACATACGAGCAGTACTTC. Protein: CASSPFPGTYEQYF.

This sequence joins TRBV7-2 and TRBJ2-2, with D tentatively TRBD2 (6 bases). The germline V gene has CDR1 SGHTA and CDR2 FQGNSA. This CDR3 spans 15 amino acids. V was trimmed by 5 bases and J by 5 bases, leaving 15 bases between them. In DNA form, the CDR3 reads TGTGCCAGCAGCACGTCCGCTGGGGGGACCGGGGAGCTGTTTTTT. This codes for CASSTSAGGTGELFF.

The CDR3 bases are TGTGCCAGCAGCGTTAAGGGGCCCGGCGAGCGCTACACCTTC. Amino acids: CASSVKGPGERYTF. The gene calls are TRBV2 and TRBJ1-2; maybe TRBD1 (5 bases). V was shortened by 6 bases and J by 9 bases, with 20 bases between the two germline ends. Germline V CDR1 and CDR2: SNHLY, FYNNEI. CDR3 length: 14 residues.